The 5 T cell receptor beta chains listed next were all sequenced from one sample in a study of high-grade serous ovarian cancer treatment subgroups. TCRdb's table, derived via immunoSEQ multiplex PCR, lists solely in-frame clones and lacks some. The table records roughly 510 clones, about 69% of them present only once. Tumor tissue was taken before any definitive surgery or chemotherapy was given. Sequencing input: tumor tissue. The receptors here all came from a human donor with high-grade serous ovarian cancer.

This chain uses TRBV4-2 with TRBJ2-2; the D is unclear. The germline V and J ends were trimmed by 8 bases and 8 bases, with 9 bases remaining between them. This CDR3 region has 11 residues. Germline assignment: CDR1 LGHNA and CDR2 YNFKEQ. Here the CDR3 reads CASATGGELFF. CDR3 sequence (DNA): TGTGCCAGCGCAACCGGAGGGGAGCTGTTTTTT.

In this sample, this clone turned up a few times. The chain employs TRBV5-1 and TRBJ2-2, with 11 bases identical to TRBD1. Per germline, CDR1 SGHRS and CDR2 YFSETQ. The length of the CDR3 is 17 residues. V trimming: 5 bases; J trimming: 2 bases; junction bases outside the gene matches: 8. The CDR3 DNA is TGCGCCAGCAGGGCCGCCTGGACAGGGGGCAACACCGGGGAGCTGTTTTTT. Encoded protein: CASRAAWTGGNTGELFF.

The CDR3 is CAISGKEREEQFF. The DNA for the CDR3 is TGTGCCATCAGTGGTAAGGAGAGGGAGGAGCAGTTCTTC. V gene TRBV10-3 combines with J gene TRBJ2-1, with a possible D match to TRBD2 (5 bases). CDR3 length equals 13 residues. Germline assignment: CDR1 ENHRY and CDR2 SYGVKD. Trimming took 4 bases from V and 10 from J, leaving 14 bases between them.

The rearrangement joins TRBV2 to TRBJ2-5; 12 positions agree with TRBD2. The CDR3 has 16 residues. J gave up 2 bases and V 6 bases, and 7 bases lay outside the gene matches. The germline CDR1 and CDR2 sequences are SNHLY and FYNNEI. The CDR3 DNA is TGTGCCAGCAGGGCCCGACTAGCGGGAGATCAAGAGACCCAGTACTTC. It is translated as CASRARLAGDQETQYF.

The chain combines TRBV12-5 with TRBJ1-2, with 7 positions matching TRBD1. The CDR3 covers 12 residues. After removal of 6 bases from V and 6 bases from J, the junction contained 4 bases not matched to a gene. Germline V lookup: CDR1 LGHNT, CDR2 FRNRAP. The CDR3 nucleotides are TGTGCTAGTGGCCCAGGACAGGATGGCTACACCTTC. This codes for CASGPGQDGYTF.